This TCR beta chain was sequenced for a study of T cells in Graves' hyperthyroidism and ophthalmopathy. At least 3 on the Clinical Activity Score was recorded for ophthalmopathy patients, who also had NOSPECS grade at least 4 and duration under 3 months. Diagnostic decisions used clinical symptoms, serum thyroxine and TRAb, thyroid ultrasound and orbital computed tomography. The PBMCs had their origin in roughly 9.4 ml of fresh peripheral blood. The V end lost 2 bases, the J end lost 3 bases, and 12 bases lay between the germline ends. There are 16 residues in the CDR3. CDR1 KGHDR and CDR2 SFDVKD come from the germline V gene. At least ten counts were recorded for this clonotype. Its antigen is unknown. TCR beta CDR3 region amplification was performed from RNA transcripts. First-round RT-PCR of the TCR CDR3 relied on the HTBI primer set. One entry per CDR3 protein results from TCRdb running MiXCR on the multiplex PCR reads. The sample contains about 250,000 distinct CDR3 sequences, around 24% of which appear only once.

Study results and caveats: Most clonotypes expanded in the thyroid (above 0.001) were also present in blood.

This chain connects TRBV24-1 to TRBJ2-2; D perhaps matches TRBD2 (6 bases). Sequencing used blood. This sequence originates from a woman aged 40 to 55 with Graves' ophthalmopathy. This chain's CDR3 is CATSDWRGPDTGELFF. The CDR3 DNA reads TGTGCCACCAGTGATTGGCGGGGACCGGACACCGGGGAGCTGTTTTTT.